The T cell receptor beta chain under discussion was sequenced for a study of tumor-infiltrating lymphocytes in primary liver carcinoma. Regarding this clonotype: At one of its ends the junction is not consistent with the germline gene, which may arise from a read error.

CDR3 length: 15 amino acids. CDR1 and CDR2 (germline): MNHNS, SASEGT. Both RNA and DNA were isolated together from roughly 20-30 mg of bulk tissue that had not been sorted. A constant-region primer served to make TCR beta cDNA from roughly 500 ng total RNA. The TCR beta library was amplified through three nested multiplex PCR rounds in a modified ARM-PCR procedure. The opening two PCR rounds, around 9 cycles each, paired TRBV1-TRBV30 forward primers with a C-beta reverse primer. Each CDR3 protein is one row after TCRdb ran MiXCR on the multiplex PCR reads. The data hold fewer than 85,000 distinct CDR3 sequences, with 69% observed a single time.

The sequencing sample was made of tumor-adjacent normal liver tissue. This TCR was sampled from a middle-aged man with primary liver carcinoma and hepatitis B virus infection. The rearrangement joins TRBV6-1 to TRBJ2-1; D remains ambiguous. CDR3 DNA sequence: TGTGTCAGCAGTGCGTTGTCGTGGAACTACAATGAGGAGTTCTTC. It is translated as CVSSALSWNYNEEFF.